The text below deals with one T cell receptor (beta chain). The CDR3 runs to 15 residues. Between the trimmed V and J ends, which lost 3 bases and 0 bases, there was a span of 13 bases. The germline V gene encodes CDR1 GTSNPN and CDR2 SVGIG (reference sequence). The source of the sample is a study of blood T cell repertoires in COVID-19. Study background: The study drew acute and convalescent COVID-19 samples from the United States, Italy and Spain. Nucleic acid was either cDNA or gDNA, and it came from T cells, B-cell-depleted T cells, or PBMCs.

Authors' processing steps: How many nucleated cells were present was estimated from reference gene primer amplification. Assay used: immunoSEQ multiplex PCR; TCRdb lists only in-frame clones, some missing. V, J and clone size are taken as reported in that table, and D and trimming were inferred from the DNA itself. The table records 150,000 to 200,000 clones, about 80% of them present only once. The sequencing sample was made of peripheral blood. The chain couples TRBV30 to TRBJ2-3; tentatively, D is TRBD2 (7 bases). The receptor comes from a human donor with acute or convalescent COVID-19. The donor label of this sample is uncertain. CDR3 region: CAWRKGGPSTDTQYF. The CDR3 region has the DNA TGTGCCTGGAGGAAGGGGGGGCCTAGCACAGATACGCAGTATTTT.